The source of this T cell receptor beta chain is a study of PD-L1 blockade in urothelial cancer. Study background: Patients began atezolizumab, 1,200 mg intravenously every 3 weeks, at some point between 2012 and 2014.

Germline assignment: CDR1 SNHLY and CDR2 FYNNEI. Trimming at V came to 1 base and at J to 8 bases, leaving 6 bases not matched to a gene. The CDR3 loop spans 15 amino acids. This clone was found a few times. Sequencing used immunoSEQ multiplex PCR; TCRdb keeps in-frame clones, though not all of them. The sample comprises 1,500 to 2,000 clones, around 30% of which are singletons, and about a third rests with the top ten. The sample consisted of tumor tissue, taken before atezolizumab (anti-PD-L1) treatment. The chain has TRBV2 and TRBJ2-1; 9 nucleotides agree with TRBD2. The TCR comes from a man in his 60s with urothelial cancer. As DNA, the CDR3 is TGTGCCAGCAGTGAAGATAGCGGGAGTCGATATGAGCAGTTCTTC. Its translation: CASSEDSGSRYEQFF.